These 32 T cell receptor beta chains share one sample of origin, sequenced in a study of blood T cell repertoires in COVID-19. Data came from immunoSEQ multiplex PCR; TCRdb stores just in-frame clones and leaves some out. The data show tens of thousands of clones, under 85% seen once. Sequencing was carried out using peripheral blood. The receptors derive from a woman at least 80 years old with acute or convalescent COVID-19.

The V call is TRBV24-1, the J call TRBJ1-2, with 8 bases lining up with TRBD1. The CDR3 is 12 residues long. Germline V gene sequence: CDR1 KGHDR, CDR2 SFDVKD. V dropped 5 bases and J dropped 11; count of bases not matched to a gene: 6. The CDR3 bases are TGTGCCACCAGTGGCCTGACAGGGGATTACACCTTC. This gives the protein CATSGLTGDYTF.

The genes are TRBV20-1 and TRBJ2-3; D is undetermined. Germline V gene data show CDR1 as DFQATT and CDR2 as SNEGSKA (reference sequence). Trimming shortened V by 0 bases and J by 6 bases, and 4 bases separated the two germline ends. This CDR3 contains 11 residues. The CDR3 is CSARERDTQYF. In DNA form, the CDR3 reads TGCAGTGCTAGAGAGCGGGATACGCAGTATTTT.

This clone has just a few counts. V usage is TRBV24-1 and J usage is TRBJ2-7, with TRBD1 matching 7 bases. Trimming took 4 bases from V and 6 from J; bases not matched to a gene: 8. Per germline, CDR1 KGHDR and CDR2 SFDVKD. The CDR3 sequence is 14 residues long. The chain's CDR3 is CATSDYPTGSEQYF. For the CDR3, the DNA is TGTGCCACCAGTGACTACCCGACAGGGTCCGAGCAGTACTTC.

The CDR3 DNA reads as TGTGCCAGTAGTATAGATGCGGGAGTGGGAGCCAAAAACATTCAGTACTTC. It translates to CASSIDAGVGAKNIQYF. V usage is TRBV19 and J usage is TRBJ2-4; 7 nucleotides agree with TRBD2. The V segment lost 0 bases and the J segment 0 bases; nucleotides outside the gene matches: 5. Germline V gives CDR1 LNHDA, CDR2 SQIVND (reference sequence). The CDR3 is 17 amino acids.

V and J are TRBV28 and TRBJ2-7; 7 positions agree with TRBD1. With V trimmed by 4 bases and J by 0 bases, 6 bases remained unmatched. Germline loops: CDR1 MDHEN, CDR2 SYDVKM. The length of the CDR3 is 15 residues. CDR3 amino acids: CASSSPGQSSYEQYF. The CDR3 nucleotides are TGTGCCAGCAGTTCACCGGGACAGAGCTCCTACGAGCAGTACTTC.

The chain combines TRBV7-9 with TRBJ1-2, with D tentatively TRBD1 (6 bases). Germline V gene lookup returns CDR1 SEHNR and CDR2 FQNEAQ (reference sequence). The CDR3 extends over 13 amino acids. With 4 bases removed from V and 5 bases from J, the gap between germline ends came to 11 bases. The DNA of the CDR3 is TGTGCCAGCAGCTCACAGGGTGAATATGGCTACACCTTC. It encodes CASSSQGEYGYTF.

The chain links TRBV4-1 to TRBJ1-5; D gene unclear. V lost 0 bases to trimming and J lost 6 bases, with 12 bases between them. This CDR3 is built from 15 residues. Germline V gene data show CDR1 as MGHRA and CDR2 as YSYEKL. Here the CDR3 reads CASSQEGRSAQPQHF. The CDR3 DNA is TGCGCCAGCAGCCAAGAAGGGAGGAGCGCTCAGCCCCAGCATTTT.

The chain joins TRBV25-1 to TRBJ2-1, with TRBD2 matching over 10 bases. Germline V gene sequence: CDR1 MGHDK, CDR2 SYGVNS. V was pared by 4 bases and J by 10 bases, with 7 bases of the junction left unmatched. CDR3 length: 14 residues. Here the CDR3 reads CASSGTSGFWEQFF. As DNA, the CDR3 is TGTGCCAGCAGTGGGACTAGCGGTTTCTGGGAGCAGTTCTTC.

The chain employs TRBV11-2 and TRBJ1-1; D is ambiguous. From germline, CDR1 is SGHAT and CDR2 FQNNGV. CDR3 length: 15 amino acids. Trimming removed 5 bases from V and 2 bases from J, with 15 bases in between. The CDR3, as DNA: TGTGCCAGCAGCCGCCAGGCTCCGAGTAACACTGAAGCTTTCTTT. Translated, it gives CASSRQAPSNTEAFF.

A remark on this clone: This specimen includes other DNA sequences encoding the same CDR3. The chain carries TRBV19 and TRBJ2-6; 9 positions match TRBD2. Germline CDR1 is LNHDA and CDR2 is SQIVND (reference sequence). This CDR3 is built from 18 residues. J lost 4 bases, V lost 7 bases, and 14 bases had no gene match. The CDR3 loop is CASTPGLAGGPGANVLTF. The CDR3 DNA is TGTGCCAGTACCCCCGGACTGGCGGGAGGGCCGGGGGCCAACGTCCTGACTTTC.

This clone was seen repeatedly, ten times or more. The chain couples TRBV24-1 to TRBJ2-2; D unclear. V was pared by 3 bases and J by 2 bases, with 9 bases between. Germline lookup yields CDR1 KGHDR and CDR2 SFDVKD. The CDR3 runs to 15 residues. The CDR3 protein is CATSDGTFNTGELFF. For the CDR3, the DNA is TGTGCCACCAGTGATGGCACATTTAACACCGGGGAGCTGTTTTTT.

This chain joins TRBV30 and TRBJ1-3; 7 nucleotides match TRBD1. With V trimmed by 1 base and J by 4 bases, 1 base remained unmatched. The CDR3 runs 13 residues. Germline V CDR1 and CDR2: GTSNPN, SVGIG (reference sequence). CDR3 in DNA: TGTGCCTGGAGTGAGGGACAGGGAAACACCATATATTTT. Its translation is CAWSEGQGNTIYF.

This clone showed up just once. CDR3 protein: CASSPIGGRANTDTQYF. Here the CDR3 DNA reads TGTGCCAGCAGCCCTATCGGCGGGAGGGCCAACACAGATACGCAGTATTTT. V usage is TRBV7-9 and J usage is TRBJ2-3; 9 positions agree with TRBD2. V was pared by 5 bases and J by 2 bases, with 11 bases of the junction left unmatched. The CDR3 totals 17 residues. Looked up from germline, CDR1 is SEHNR and CDR2 is FQNEAQ (reference sequence).

This chain connects TRBV9 to TRBJ2-1; D possibly corresponds to TRBD2 (5 bases). This CDR3 is built from 15 residues. CDR1 SGDLS and CDR2 YYNGEE come from the germline V gene. V lost 0 bases to trimming and J lost 4 bases, with 11 bases between them. The CDR3 sequence is CASSVVGLSYNEQFF. The CDR3, as DNA: TGTGCCAGCAGCGTAGTCGGACTCTCGTACAATGAGCAGTTCTTC.

In its sample, this clone was seen a few times. The J gene is TRBJ1-5, the V gene TRBV7-2; 7 positions match TRBD1. Germline V gene lookup returns CDR1 SGHTA and CDR2 FQGNSA. V shed 2 bases, J shed 2 bases, and the junction held 6 bases outside the gene matches. This CDR3 has 16 amino acids. For the CDR3, the DNA is TGTGCCAGCAGCTTAATGCCAGGGGGTGGCAATCAGCCCCAGCATTTT. It yields the protein CASSLMPGGGNQPQHF.

The chain employs TRBV24-1 and TRBJ2-7; D may be TRBD1 (6 bases). CDR1 and CDR2 (germline): KGHDR, SFDVKD. V lost 2 bases and J 0 bases, leaving 10 bases between the germline ends. The CDR3 covers 15 residues. In DNA form, the CDR3 reads TGTGCCACCAGTGATTCAGGGGTTCCCTCCTACGAGCAGTACTTC. This encodes CATSDSGVPSYEQYF.

The chain is built from TRBV18 and TRBJ2-1; 8 nucleotides line up with TRBD2. Germline V gene sequence: CDR1 KGHSH, CDR2 LQKENI. After removal of 3 bases from V and 5 bases from J, the junction contained 6 bases not matched to a gene. The CDR3 loop spans 15 amino acids. The CDR3 reads CASSPSTSGHNEQFF. For the CDR3, the DNA is TGTGCCAGCTCACCTTCAACTAGCGGACACAATGAGCAGTTCTTC.

The chain couples TRBV4-3 to TRBJ2-1; 12 bases agree with TRBD2. This CDR3 is 16 amino acids long. The ends lost 1 base at V and 8 bases at J; junction bases unmatched: 6. CDR1 is LGHNA and CDR2 is YSLEER in the germline V gene. In DNA form, the CDR3 reads TGCGCCAGCAGCCAAGGGAGGACTAGCGGGATAGATGAGCAGTTCTTC. Translating it yields CASSQGRTSGIDEQFF.

This clone has only one observation. The chain links TRBV7-2 to TRBJ1-1; no firm D call. CDR3 length equals 13 residues. Germline CDR1 reads SGHTA; CDR2 reads FQGNSA. V lost 0 bases and J lost 11, with 13 bases in between. CDR3 in DNA: TGTGCCAGCAGCTTAGCGGGCAGTGGGGAGGCTTTCTTT. Protein: CASSLAGSGEAFF.

The rearrangement uses TRBV5-6 and TRBJ1-2, with D perhaps TRBD1 (5 bases). The CDR3 length is 14 residues. The germline V and J ends were trimmed by 0 bases and 3 bases, with 9 bases remaining between them. Germline V gene data show CDR1 as SGHDT and CDR2 as YYEEEE. The CDR3 DNA reads TGTGCCAGCAGCTTGGGCAGGGCCGACTATGGCTACACCTTC. Residues: CASSLGRADYGYTF.

The CDR3 here is CASSYPTGLGSPLHF. The CDR3 DNA is TGTGCCAGCAGTTACCCAACAGGGCTGGGTTCACCCCTCCACTTT. The chain carries TRBV6-5 and TRBJ1-6; D perhaps matches TRBD1 (6 bases). Trimming cost V 2 bases and J 9 bases, with 14 bases left between them. The CDR3 runs to 15 residues. CDR1 is MNHEY and CDR2 is SVGAGI in the germline V gene.

V is TRBV7-3 and J is TRBJ2-3; maybe TRBD1 (6 bases). CDR3 length: 13 residues. V lost 3 bases and J 5 bases, leaving 9 bases between the germline ends. CDR1 and CDR2 (germline): SGHTA, FQGTGA. CDR3 protein: CASSFSGEDTQYF. The CDR3 DNA reads TGTGCCAGCAGCTTTTCAGGGGAAGATACGCAGTATTTT.

V is TRBV5-4 and J is TRBJ2-2; 14 positions match TRBD2. Germline lookup yields CDR1 SGHNT and CDR2 YYREEE (reference sequence). The CDR3 loop spans 17 amino acids. Trimming removed 2 bases from V and 5 bases from J; junction bases left unmatched: 5. The CDR3 reads CASSLGLAGGRTGELFF. The DNA of the CDR3 is TGTGCCAGCAGCTTAGGACTAGCGGGAGGTCGGACCGGGGAGCTGTTTTTT.

This clone was observed a few times. This chain links TRBV29-1 with TRBJ2-1, with D uncertain. CDR3 length: 11 residues. Trimming pared 4 bases from V and 4 bases from J, leaving 5 bases between. Looked up from germline, CDR1 is SQVTM and CDR2 is ANQGSEA. The CDR3 DNA sequence: TGCAGCGTTGCGAGGTACAATGAGCAGTTCTTC. Residues: CSVARYNEQFF.

The rearrangement links TRBV7-2 to TRBJ2-5; D is unclear. The germline V gene has CDR1 SGHTA and CDR2 FQGNSA. The CDR3 consists of 12 residues. V lost 3 bases, J lost 5 bases, and 7 bases lay in between. The CDR3 sequence is CASSLAGETQYF. In DNA, the CDR3 is TGTGCCAGCAGCTTGGCCGGGGAGACCCAGTACTTC.

The chain is built from TRBV5-4 and TRBJ2-2, with 14 bases matching TRBD2. The CDR3 length is 18 residues. Trimming removed 5 bases from V and 5 bases from J; junction bases left unmatched: 11. Germline assignment: CDR1 SGHNT and CDR2 YYREEE (reference sequence). The CDR3 coding sequence is TGTGCCAGCAGTCACGGACTAGCGGGAGGTAGGAAGACCGGGGAGCTGTTTTTT. It is translated as CASSHGLAGGRKTGELFF.

The rearrangement links TRBV7-9 to TRBJ1-1; tentative D call: TRBD1 (5 bases). CDR3 length equals 13 residues. The germline gives CDR1 SEHNR, CDR2 FQNEAQ (reference sequence). The V end was cut by 5 bases, the J end by 3 bases, with 10 bases between. Here the CDR3 reads CASSPRGDTEAFF. In DNA form, the CDR3 reads TGTGCCAGCAGCCCCCGGGGGGACACTGAAGCTTTCTTT.

The V and J genes are TRBV6-5 and TRBJ2-5; 11 nucleotides line up with TRBD1. Unmatched junction bases numbered 5, after V lost 6 bases and J lost 5 bases. This CDR3 is built from 14 residues. Germline CDR1 reads MNHEY; CDR2 reads SVGAGI. In nucleotides, the CDR3 is TGTGCCAGCAGGGACAGGGGGCGCGAGGAGACCCAGTACTTC. Residues: CASRDRGREETQYF.

The chain couples TRBV5-5 to TRBJ2-4; D might be TRBD1 (5 bases). V lost 0 bases and J lost 7, with 14 bases in between. Germline CDR1 is SGHKS and CDR2 is YYEKEE (reference sequence). This CDR3 has 15 residues. The CDR3 loop reads CASSLDRPETNIQYF. CDR3 DNA sequence: TGTGCCAGCAGCTTGGACAGGCCCGAGACGAACATTCAGTACTTC.

The gene calls are TRBV5-1 and TRBJ2-7; TRBD1 agrees at 9 bases. CDR1 is SGHRS and CDR2 is YFSETQ in the germline V gene. V lost 4 bases to trimming and J lost 5 bases; unmatched junction nucleotides: 4. This CDR3 spans 13 amino acids. The CDR3 nucleotides are TGCGCCAGCAGCGTCGGGACAGGGAACGAGCAGTACTTC. It is translated as CASSVGTGNEQYF. The complete variable domain, with remaining parts taken from reference TRBV5-1 and TRBJ2-7, reads KAGVTQTPRYLIKTRGQQVTLSCSPISGHRSVSWYQQTPGQGLQFLFEYFSETQRNKGNFPGRFSGRQFSNSRSEMNVSTLELGDSALYLCASSVGTGNEQYFGPGTRLTVT.

This clone appeared a few times. J is TRBJ2-7 and V is TRBV24-1; D is uncertain. V lost 1 base and J 3 bases, leaving 15 bases between the germline ends. CDR3 size: 16 residues. CDR1 and CDR2 (germline): KGHDR, SFDVKD. The CDR3, as DNA: TGTGCCACCAGTGATTTCCCTCATCCTCAGATCTACGAGCAGTACTTC. Translated, it gives CATSDFPHPQIYEQYF.

V and J are TRBV6-5 and TRBJ1-1, with D tentatively TRBD1 (5 bases). The germline V and J ends were trimmed by 5 bases and 5 bases, with 15 bases remaining between them. Germline loops: CDR1 MNHEY, CDR2 SVGAGI. The CDR3 is 14 residues long. The CDR3 DNA reads as TGTGCCAGCAGTACCTTAACAGGAACTACTGAAGCTTTCTTT. Residues: CASSTLTGTTEAFF.